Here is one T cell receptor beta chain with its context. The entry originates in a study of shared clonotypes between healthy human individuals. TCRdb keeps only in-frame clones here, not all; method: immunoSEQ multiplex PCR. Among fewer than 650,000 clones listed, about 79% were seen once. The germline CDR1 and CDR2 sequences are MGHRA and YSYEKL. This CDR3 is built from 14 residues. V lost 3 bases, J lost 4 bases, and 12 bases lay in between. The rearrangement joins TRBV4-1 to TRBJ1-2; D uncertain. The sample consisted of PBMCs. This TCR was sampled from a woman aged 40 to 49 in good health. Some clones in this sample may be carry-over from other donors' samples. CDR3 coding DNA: TGCGCCAGCAGCCACGGATCGGGCGCCTATGGCTACACCTTC. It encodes CASSHGSGAYGYTF.